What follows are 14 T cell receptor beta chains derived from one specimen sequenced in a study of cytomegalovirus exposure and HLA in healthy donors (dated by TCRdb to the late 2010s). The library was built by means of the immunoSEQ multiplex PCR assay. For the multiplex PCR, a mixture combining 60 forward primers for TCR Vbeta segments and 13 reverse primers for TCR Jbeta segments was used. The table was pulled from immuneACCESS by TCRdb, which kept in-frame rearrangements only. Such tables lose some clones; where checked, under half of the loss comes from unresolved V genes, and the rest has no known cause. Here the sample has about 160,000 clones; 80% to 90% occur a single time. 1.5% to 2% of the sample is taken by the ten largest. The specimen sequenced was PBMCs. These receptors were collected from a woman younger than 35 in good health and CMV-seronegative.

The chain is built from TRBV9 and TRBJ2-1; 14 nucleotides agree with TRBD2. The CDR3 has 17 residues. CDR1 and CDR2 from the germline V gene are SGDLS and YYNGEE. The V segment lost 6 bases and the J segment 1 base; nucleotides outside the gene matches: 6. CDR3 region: CASNTGTSGSSYNEQFF. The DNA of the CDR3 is TGTGCCAGCAACACCGGGACTAGCGGGAGTTCCTACAATGAGCAGTTCTTC.

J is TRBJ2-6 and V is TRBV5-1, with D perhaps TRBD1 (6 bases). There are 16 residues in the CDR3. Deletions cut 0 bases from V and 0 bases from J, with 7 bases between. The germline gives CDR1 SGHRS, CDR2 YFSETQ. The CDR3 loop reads CASSLGGPSGANVLTF. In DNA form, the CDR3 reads TGCGCCAGCAGCTTGGGGGGGCCCTCTGGGGCCAACGTCCTGACTTTC.

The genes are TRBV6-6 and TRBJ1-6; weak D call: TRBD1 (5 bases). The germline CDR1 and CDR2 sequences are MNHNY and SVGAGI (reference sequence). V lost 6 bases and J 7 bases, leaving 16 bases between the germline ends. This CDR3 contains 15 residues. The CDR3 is CASRLAGSENSPLHF. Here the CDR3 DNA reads TGTGCCAGCAGGCTGGCAGGGTCGGAGAATTCACCCCTCCACTTT.

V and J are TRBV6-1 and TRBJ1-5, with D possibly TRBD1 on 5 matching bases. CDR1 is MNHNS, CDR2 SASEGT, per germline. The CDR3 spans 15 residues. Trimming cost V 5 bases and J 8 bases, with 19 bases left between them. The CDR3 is CASSSLTGSSEPQHF. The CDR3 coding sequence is TGTGCCAGCAGTTCCCTTACAGGCTCGTCAGAGCCCCAGCATTTT.

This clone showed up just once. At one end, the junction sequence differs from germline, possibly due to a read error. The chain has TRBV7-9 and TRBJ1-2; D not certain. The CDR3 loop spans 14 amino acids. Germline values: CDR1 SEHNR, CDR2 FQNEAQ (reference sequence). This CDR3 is CSSSRHNNDYGYTF. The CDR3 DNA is TGTTCCAGCAGCCGTCATAACAACGACTATGGCTACACCTTC.

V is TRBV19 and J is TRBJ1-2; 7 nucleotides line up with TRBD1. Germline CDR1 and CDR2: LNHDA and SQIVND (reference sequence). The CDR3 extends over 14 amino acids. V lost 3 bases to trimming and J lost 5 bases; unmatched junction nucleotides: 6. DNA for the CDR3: TGTGCCAGTAGTATCCGACAGGGCCCTTATGGCTACACCTTC. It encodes CASSIRQGPYGYTF.

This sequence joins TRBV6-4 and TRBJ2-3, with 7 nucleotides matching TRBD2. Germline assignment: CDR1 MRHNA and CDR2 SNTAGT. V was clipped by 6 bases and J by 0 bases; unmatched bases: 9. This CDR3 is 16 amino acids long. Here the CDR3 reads CASRKTSDSSTDTQYF. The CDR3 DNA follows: TGTGCCAGCAGGAAAACTAGCGACTCTAGCACAGATACGCAGTATTTT.

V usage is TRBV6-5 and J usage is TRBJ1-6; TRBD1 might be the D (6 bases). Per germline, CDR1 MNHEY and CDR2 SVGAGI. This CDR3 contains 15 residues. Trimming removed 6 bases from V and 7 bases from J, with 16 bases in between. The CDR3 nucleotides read TGTGCCAGCAGCCCCTGGGGCAGGGGAAATTCACCCCTCCACTTT. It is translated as CASSPWGRGNSPLHF.

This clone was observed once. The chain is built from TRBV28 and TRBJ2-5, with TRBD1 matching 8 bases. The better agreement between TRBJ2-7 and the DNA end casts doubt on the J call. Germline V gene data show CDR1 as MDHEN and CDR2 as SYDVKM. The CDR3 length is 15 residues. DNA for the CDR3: TGTGCCAGCAGTGGCCGGGACAGGTTATCCTACGAGCAGTACTTC. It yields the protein CASSGRDRLSYEQYF.

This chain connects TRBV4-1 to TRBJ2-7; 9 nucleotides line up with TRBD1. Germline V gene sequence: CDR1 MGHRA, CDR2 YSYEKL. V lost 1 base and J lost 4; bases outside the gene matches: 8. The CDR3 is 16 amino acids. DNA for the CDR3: TGCGCCAGCAGCCAAGCCTCGGGACAGGGTCAGTACGAGCAGTACTTC. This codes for CASSQASGQGQYEQYF.

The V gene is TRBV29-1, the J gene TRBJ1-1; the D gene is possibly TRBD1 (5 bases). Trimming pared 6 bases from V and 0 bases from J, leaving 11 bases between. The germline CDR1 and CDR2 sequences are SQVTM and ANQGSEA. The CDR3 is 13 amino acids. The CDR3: CSVTSQVNTEAFF. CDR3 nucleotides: TGCAGCGTCACCTCACAGGTGAACACTGAAGCTTTCTTT.

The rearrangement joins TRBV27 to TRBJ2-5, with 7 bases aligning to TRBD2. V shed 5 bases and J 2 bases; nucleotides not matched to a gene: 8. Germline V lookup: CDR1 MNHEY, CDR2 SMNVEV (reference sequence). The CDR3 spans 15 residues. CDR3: CASSRSGALQETQYF. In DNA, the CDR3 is TGTGCCAGCAGTAGAAGCGGGGCCCTGCAAGAGACCCAGTACTTC.

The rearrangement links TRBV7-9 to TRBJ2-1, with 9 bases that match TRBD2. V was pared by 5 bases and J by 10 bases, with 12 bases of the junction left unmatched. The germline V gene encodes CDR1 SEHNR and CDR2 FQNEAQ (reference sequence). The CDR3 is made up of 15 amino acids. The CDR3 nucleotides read TGTGCCAGCAGCCCCCGATTAGCGGGAGTCAGGGAGCAGTTCTTC. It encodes CASSPRLAGVREQFF.

This CDR3 is CASTPQGGTGELFF. Here the CDR3 DNA reads TGTGCCAGCACACCGCAGGGCGGCACCGGGGAGCTGTTTTTT. The chain uses TRBV6-1 and TRBJ2-2; perhaps TRBD1 as D (5 bases). Germline V gives CDR1 MNHNS, CDR2 SASEGT. Trimming pared 7 bases from V and 4 bases from J, leaving 13 bases between. The CDR3 loop spans 14 amino acids.